What follows describes a single T cell receptor beta chain. CDR3 length: 18 residues. Trimming took off 1 base at V and 5 bases at J, with 21 bases between the two ends. The V gene's germline CDR1 is SGHTA and CDR2 FQGNSA. This table comes from immunoSEQ multiplex PCR, and its TCRdb copy is limited to in-frame clones, with some not included. Here the sample spans about 350,000 clones, around 83% being singletons. This sample is part of a study of Ad26.COV2.S vaccination and SARS-CoV-2 variants. The treatment denotes: 15 to 20 received Ad26.COV2.S at low or high dose, single or two shots; roughly 5 received placebo; per-sample allocation not given. Each sample was drawn 63 days after the first injection (of vaccine or placebo).

The rearrangement joins TRBV7-2 to TRBJ1-3, with a tentative D call TRBD1 (6 bases). The clonotype originates from a person between 18 and 60 years old who received the Ad26.COV2.S COVID-19 vaccine or a placebo. Sequences were derived from peripheral blood, sampled in a trial of Ad26.COV2.S vaccine versus placebo. The DNA of the CDR3 is TGTGCCAGCAGCTTAGTGGGGGTCGGGCAGGGGATCCGAAACACCATATATTTT. Protein sequence: CASSLVGVGQGIRNTIYF.